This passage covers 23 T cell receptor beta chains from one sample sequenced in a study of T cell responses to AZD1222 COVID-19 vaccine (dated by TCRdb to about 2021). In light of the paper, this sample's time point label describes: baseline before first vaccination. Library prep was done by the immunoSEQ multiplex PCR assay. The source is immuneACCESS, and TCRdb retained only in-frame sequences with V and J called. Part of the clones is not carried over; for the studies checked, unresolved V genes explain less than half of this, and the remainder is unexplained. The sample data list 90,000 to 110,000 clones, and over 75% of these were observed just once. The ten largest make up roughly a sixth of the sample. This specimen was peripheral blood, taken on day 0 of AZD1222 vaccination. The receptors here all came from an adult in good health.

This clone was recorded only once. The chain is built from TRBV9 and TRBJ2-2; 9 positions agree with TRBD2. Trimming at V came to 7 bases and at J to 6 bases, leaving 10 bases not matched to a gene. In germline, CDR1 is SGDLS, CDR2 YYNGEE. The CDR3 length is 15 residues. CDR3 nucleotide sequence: TGTGCCAGCTCCCGCGGGGGGGACCGGGCCGGGGAGCTGTTTTTT. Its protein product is CASSRGGDRAGELFF.

CDR3 loop: CASSLGTQDTQYF. The CDR3 DNA reads TGTGCCAGCAGCTTAGGGACTCAAGATACGCAGTATTTT. This chain connects TRBV7-3 to TRBJ2-3; a possible D gene is TRBD2 (6 bases). V was pared by 2 bases and J by 5 bases, with 8 bases between. Germline V CDR1 and CDR2: SGHTA, FQGTGA. The CDR3 runs to 13 residues.

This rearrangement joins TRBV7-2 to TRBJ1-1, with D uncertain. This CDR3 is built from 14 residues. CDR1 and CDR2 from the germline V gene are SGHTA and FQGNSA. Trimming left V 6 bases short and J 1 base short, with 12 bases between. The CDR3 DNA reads TGTGCCAGCAGTCCGGTGACACCGAACACTGAAGCTTTCTTT. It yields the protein CASSPVTPNTEAFF.

The CDR3 nucleotides read TGTGCCAGTAGTACCCGCCCGGGGACCAATCAGCCCCAGCATTTT. It translates to CASSTRPGTNQPQHF. This chain links TRBV19 with TRBJ1-5, with TRBD1 as a possible D gene (5 bases). This CDR3 comprises 15 residues. Germline V gene lookup returns CDR1 LNHDA and CDR2 SQIVND (reference sequence). Trimming shortened V by 4 bases and J by 3 bases, and 13 bases separated the two germline ends.

The CDR3 is CASSRKEGRGYTF. The CDR3 bases are TGTGCCAGCAGCCGAAAGGAGGGCAGGGGCTACACCTTC. The rearrangement links TRBV7-9 to TRBJ1-2, with D unclear. Germline values: CDR1 SEHNR, CDR2 FQNEAQ (reference sequence). The CDR3 extends over 13 amino acids. V lost 5 bases and J lost 8, with 15 bases in between.

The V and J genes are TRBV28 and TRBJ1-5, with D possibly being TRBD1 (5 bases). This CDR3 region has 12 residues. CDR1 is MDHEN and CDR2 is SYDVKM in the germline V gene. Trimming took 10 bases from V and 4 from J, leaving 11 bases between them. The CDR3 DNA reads TGTGCCACCGACAGAGTGAATCAGCCCCAGCATTTT. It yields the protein CATDRVNQPQHF.

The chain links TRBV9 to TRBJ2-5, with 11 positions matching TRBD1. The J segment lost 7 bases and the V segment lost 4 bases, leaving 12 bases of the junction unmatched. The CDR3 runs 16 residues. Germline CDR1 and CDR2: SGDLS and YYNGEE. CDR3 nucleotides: TGTGCCAGCAGCTCCTGGGACAGGGGGAGGGAAGGGACCCAGTACTTC. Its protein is CASSSWDRGREGTQYF.

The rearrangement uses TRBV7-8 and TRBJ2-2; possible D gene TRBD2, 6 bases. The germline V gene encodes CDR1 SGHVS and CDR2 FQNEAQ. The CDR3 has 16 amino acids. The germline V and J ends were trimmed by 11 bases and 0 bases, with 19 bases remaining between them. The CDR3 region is CASTRDSMSNTGELFF. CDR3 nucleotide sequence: TGTGCCTCAACCCGGGACTCCATGTCGAACACCGGGGAGCTGTTTTTT.

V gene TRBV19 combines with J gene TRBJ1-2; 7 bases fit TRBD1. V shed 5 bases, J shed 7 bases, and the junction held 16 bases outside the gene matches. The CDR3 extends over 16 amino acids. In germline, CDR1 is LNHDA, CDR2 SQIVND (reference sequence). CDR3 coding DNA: TGTGCCAGTAGTCCAAAACTGACAGGGAAGAGGTTTGGCTACACCTTC. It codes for CASSPKLTGKRFGYTF.

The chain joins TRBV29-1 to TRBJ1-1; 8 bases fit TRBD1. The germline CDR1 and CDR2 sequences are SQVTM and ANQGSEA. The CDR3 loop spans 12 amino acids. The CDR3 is CSAGGPNTEAFF. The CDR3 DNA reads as TGCAGTGCAGGGGGCCCGAACACTGAAGCTTTCTTT. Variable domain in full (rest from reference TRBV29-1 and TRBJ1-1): SAVISQKPSRDICQRGTSLTIQCQVDSQVTMMFWYRQQPGQSLTLIATANQGSEATYESGFVIDKFPISRPNLTFSTLTVSNMSPEDSSIYLCSAGGPNTEAFFGQGTRLTVV.

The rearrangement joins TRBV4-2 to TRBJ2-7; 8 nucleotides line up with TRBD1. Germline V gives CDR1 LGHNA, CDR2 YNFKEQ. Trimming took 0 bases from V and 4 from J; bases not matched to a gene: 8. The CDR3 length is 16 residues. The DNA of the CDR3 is TGTGCCAGCAGCCAAGAAGCCGGGACAGGAGGGTACGAGCAGTACTTC. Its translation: CASSQEAGTGGYEQYF.

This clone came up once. This CDR3 reads CASSDWEPGNQPQHF. The DNA for the CDR3 is TGTGCCAGCAGTGATTGGGAGCCTGGCAATCAGCCCCAGCATTTT. The chain is built from TRBV6-1 and TRBJ1-5; D unclear. V gave up 3 bases and J gave up 2 bases, with 11 bases separating them. The germline gives CDR1 MNHNS, CDR2 SASEGT. This CDR3 comprises 15 residues.

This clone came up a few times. The CDR3 reads CASSFSGQGSYTF. The CDR3 region has the DNA TGTGCCAGCAGTTTTTCGGGACAGGGAAGCTACACCTTC. This chain uses TRBV12-3 or TRBV12-4 with TRBJ1-2, with 9 bases that match TRBD1. The V and J ends lost 3 bases and 9 bases, in that order; junction bases with no gene match: 5. The CDR3 has 13 residues.

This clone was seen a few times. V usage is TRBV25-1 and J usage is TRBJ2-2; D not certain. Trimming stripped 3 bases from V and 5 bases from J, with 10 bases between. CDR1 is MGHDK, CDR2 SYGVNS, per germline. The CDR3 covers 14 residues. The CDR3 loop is CASSDPPETGELFF. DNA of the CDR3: TGTGCCAGCAGTGACCCCCCGGAGACCGGGGAGCTGTTTTTT.

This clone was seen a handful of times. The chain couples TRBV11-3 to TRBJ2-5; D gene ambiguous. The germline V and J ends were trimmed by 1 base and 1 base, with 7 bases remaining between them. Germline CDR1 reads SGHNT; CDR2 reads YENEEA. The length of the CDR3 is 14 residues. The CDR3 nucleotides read TGTGCCAGCAGCTTAGGGGGATCCCAAGAGACCCAGTACTTC. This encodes CASSLGGSQETQYF.

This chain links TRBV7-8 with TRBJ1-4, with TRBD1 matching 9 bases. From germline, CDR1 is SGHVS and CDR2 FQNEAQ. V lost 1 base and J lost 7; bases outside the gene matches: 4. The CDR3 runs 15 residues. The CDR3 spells CASSLGRTGVEKLFF. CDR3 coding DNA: TGTGCCAGCAGCTTAGGGAGGACAGGGGTTGAAAAACTGTTTTTT. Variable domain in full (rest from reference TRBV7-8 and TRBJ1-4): GAGVSQSPRYKVAKRGQDVALRCDPISGHVSLFWYQQALGQGPEFLTYFQNEAQLDKSGLPSDRFFAERPEGSVSTLKIQRTQQEDSAVYLCASSLGRTGVEKLFFGSGTQLSVL.

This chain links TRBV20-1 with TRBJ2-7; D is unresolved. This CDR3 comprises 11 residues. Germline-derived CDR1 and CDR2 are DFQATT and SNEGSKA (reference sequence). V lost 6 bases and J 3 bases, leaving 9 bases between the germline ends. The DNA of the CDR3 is TGCAGTGCCGGATGGGGCTACGAGCAGTACTTC. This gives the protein CSAGWGYEQYF.

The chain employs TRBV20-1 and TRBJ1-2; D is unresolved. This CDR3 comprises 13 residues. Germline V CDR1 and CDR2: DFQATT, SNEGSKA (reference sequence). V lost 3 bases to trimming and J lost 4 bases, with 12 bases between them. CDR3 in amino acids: CSASPKTTYGYTF. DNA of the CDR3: TGCAGTGCTAGTCCTAAAACCACCTATGGCTACACCTTC.

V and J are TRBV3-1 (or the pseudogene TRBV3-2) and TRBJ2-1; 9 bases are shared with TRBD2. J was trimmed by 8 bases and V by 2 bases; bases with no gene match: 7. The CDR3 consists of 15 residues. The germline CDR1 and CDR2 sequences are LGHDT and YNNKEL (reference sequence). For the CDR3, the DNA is TGTGCCAGCAGCCAATGGGCTAGCGGGAAGGATGAGCAGTTCTTC. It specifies CASSQWASGKDEQFF.

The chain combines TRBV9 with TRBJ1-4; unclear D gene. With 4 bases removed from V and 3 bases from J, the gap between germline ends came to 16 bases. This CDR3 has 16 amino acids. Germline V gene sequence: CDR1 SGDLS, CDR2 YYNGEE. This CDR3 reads CASSPEKGVANEKLFF. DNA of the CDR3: TGTGCCAGCAGCCCGGAGAAGGGCGTAGCTAATGAAAAACTGTTTTTT.

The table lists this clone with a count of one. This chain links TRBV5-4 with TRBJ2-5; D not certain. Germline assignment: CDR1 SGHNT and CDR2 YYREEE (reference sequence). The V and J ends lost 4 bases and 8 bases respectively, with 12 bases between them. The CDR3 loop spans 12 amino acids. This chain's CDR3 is CASSPGLETQYF. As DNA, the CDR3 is TGTGCCAGCAGCCCTGGGTTGGAAACCCAGTACTTC.

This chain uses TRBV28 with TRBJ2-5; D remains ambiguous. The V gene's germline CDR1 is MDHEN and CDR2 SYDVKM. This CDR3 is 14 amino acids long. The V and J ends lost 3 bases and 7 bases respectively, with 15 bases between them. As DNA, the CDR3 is TGTGCCAGCAGTTTCGATCAGAGGATGGTGACCCAGTACTTC. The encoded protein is CASSFDQRMVTQYF.

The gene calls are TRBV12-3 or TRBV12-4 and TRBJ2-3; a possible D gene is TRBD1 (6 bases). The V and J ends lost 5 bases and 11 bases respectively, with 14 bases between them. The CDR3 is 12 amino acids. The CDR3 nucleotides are TGTGCCAGCAGTCAGACAGGACACCAGCAGTATTTT. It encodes CASSQTGHQQYF.